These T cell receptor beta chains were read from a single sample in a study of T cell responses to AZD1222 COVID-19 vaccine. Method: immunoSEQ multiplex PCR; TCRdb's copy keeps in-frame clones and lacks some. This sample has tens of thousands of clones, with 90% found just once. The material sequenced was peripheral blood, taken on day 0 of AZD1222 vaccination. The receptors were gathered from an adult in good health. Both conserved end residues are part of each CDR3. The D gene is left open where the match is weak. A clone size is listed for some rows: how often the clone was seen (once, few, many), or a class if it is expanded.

cdr3_nt: TGTGCCAGTAGTATTCTGGGACAGGTATTGAATGAGCAGTTCTTC
cdr3_aa: CASSILGQVLNEQFF
j_call: TRBJ2-1
clone_size: NA
d_call: TRBD1
v_call: TRBV19

cdr3_nt: TGTGCCAGCAGCGCCTCAGCGGGCTCTGGGGCCAACGTCCTGACTTTC
cdr3_aa: CASSASAGSGANVLTF
j_call: TRBJ2-6
clone_size: NA
d_call: NA
v_call: TRBV7-2

cdr3_nt: TGCAGCGGAGAACGAGGGGTGAACACTGAAGCTTTCTTT
cdr3_aa: CSGERGVNTEAFF
j_call: TRBJ1-1
clone_size: NA
d_call: NA
v_call: TRBV29-1

cdr3_nt: TGTGCCAGCAGTTTAGGCCAGGGGGCGGGGAGCAATCAGCCCCAGCATTTT
cdr3_aa: CASSLGQGAGSNQPQHF
j_call: TRBJ1-5
clone_size: NA
d_call: TRBD1
v_call: TRBV28

cdr3_nt: TGTGCCAGTAGTTCGAGTCAGATTGGGGGCTACACCTTC
cdr3_aa: CASSSSQIGGYTF
j_call: TRBJ1-2
clone_size: NA
d_call: NA
v_call: TRBV19

cdr3_nt: TGCGCCAGCAAGGGACAGGCCAATCAGCCCCAGCATTTT
cdr3_aa: CASKGQANQPQHF
j_call: TRBJ1-5
clone_size: NA
d_call: TRBD1
v_call: TRBV10-2

cdr3_nt: TGTGCCAGCAACCCGACAGGGCTAACCTACGAGCAGTACTTC
cdr3_aa: CASNPTGLTYEQYF
j_call: TRBJ2-7
clone_size: NA
d_call: TRBD1
v_call: TRBV6-6

cdr3_nt: TGCAGTGCTAGTGGGCCAGTCGACTATGGCTACACCTTC
cdr3_aa: CSASGPVDYGYTF
j_call: TRBJ1-2
clone_size: NA
d_call: NA
v_call: TRBV20-1

cdr3_nt: TGTGCCAGCAGTTACTCGAGCGGGGGGGCCTCCTACAATGAGCAGTTCTTC
cdr3_aa: CASSYSSGGASYNEQFF
j_call: TRBJ2-1
clone_size: NA
d_call: TRBD2
v_call: TRBV6-2/TRBV6-3

cdr3_nt: TGTGCCAGCAGTTTCAAGGTTATAAACGAGCAGTACTTC
cdr3_aa: CASSFKVINEQYF
j_call: TRBJ2-7
clone_size: NA
d_call: NA
v_call: TRBV28

cdr3_nt: TGCGCCAGCAGCTTTTTGGGAGGTGAAGCTTTCTTT
cdr3_aa: CASSFLGGEAFF
j_call: TRBJ1-1
clone_size: few
d_call: NA
v_call: TRBV5-1

cdr3_nt: TGTGCCAGCAGCGGGCGGAGCGGCTCCTACGAGCAGTACTTC
cdr3_aa: CASSGRSGSYEQYF
j_call: TRBJ2-7
clone_size: NA
d_call: NA
v_call: TRBV5-5

cdr3_nt: TGCGCCAGCAGCCAAGCGGGGGCGAACACCGGGGAGCTGTTTTTT
cdr3_aa: CASSQAGANTGELFF
j_call: TRBJ2-2
clone_size: NA
d_call: NA
v_call: TRBV4-3

cdr3_nt: TGTGCCACCAGCAAGAATCCCGCCCTCTATGGCTACACCTTC
cdr3_aa: CATSKNPALYGYTF
j_call: TRBJ1-2
clone_size: few
d_call: NA
v_call: TRBV15

cdr3_nt: TGTGCCAGCAGCTTGGTGGCAGGTGTGGGTAACACTGAAGCTTTCTTT
cdr3_aa: CASSLVAGVGNTEAFF
j_call: TRBJ1-1
clone_size: NA
d_call: NA
v_call: TRBV5-6

cdr3_nt: TGTGCCACCAGTGGGGGGGGGACTAACTATGGCTACACCTTC
cdr3_aa: CATSGGGTNYGYTF
j_call: TRBJ1-2
clone_size: NA
d_call: NA
v_call: TRBV15

cdr3_nt: TGTGCCAGTACCTCAACCAGATCGGGGGGGCCACCGAACACCGGGGAGCTGTTTTTT
cdr3_aa: CASTSTRSGGPPNTGELFF
j_call: TRBJ2-2
clone_size: NA
d_call: TRBD2
v_call: TRBV19

cdr3_nt: TGCGCCAGCAGCCACCCCGGGAACCCCTACGAGCAGTACTTC
cdr3_aa: CASSHPGNPYEQYF
j_call: TRBJ2-7
clone_size: NA
d_call: NA
v_call: TRBV5-1

cdr3_nt: TGTGCCAGCAGCGTAGGCGGTACAGGGGATCTGTACTTC
cdr3_aa: CASSVGGTGDLYF
j_call: TRBJ2-4
clone_size: once
d_call: TRBD1
v_call: TRBV9

cdr3_nt: TGTGCCAGCGGCCGGACAGCTAATCAGCCCCAGCATTTT
cdr3_aa: CASGRTANQPQHF
j_call: TRBJ1-5
clone_size: NA
d_call: NA
v_call: TRBV28

cdr3_nt: TGTGCCAGCAGCATAGGGACTAGCGGCTACGAGCAGTACTTC
cdr3_aa: CASSIGTSGYEQYF
j_call: TRBJ2-7
clone_size: NA
d_call: TRBD2
v_call: TRBV3-1/TRBV3-2

cdr3_nt: TGTGCCAGCAGCCTTCCGGGACTAGCGGGGAGCACAGATACGCAGTATTTT
cdr3_aa: CASSLPGLAGSTDTQYF
j_call: TRBJ2-3
clone_size: NA
d_call: TRBD2
v_call: TRBV7-3

cdr3_nt: TGTGCCAGCAATGGGCAGGGAGCTAACTATGGCTACACCTTC
cdr3_aa: CASNGQGANYGYTF
j_call: TRBJ1-2
clone_size: NA
d_call: NA
v_call: TRBV2

cdr3_nt: TGTGCCAGCAGCCAAGTTGTTGACCGCGCTTTCTTT
cdr3_aa: CASSQVVDRAFF
j_call: TRBJ1-1
clone_size: once
d_call: NA
v_call: TRBV4-2

cdr3_nt: TGCGCCAGCAGCTTGGGTCGGAAACAAGAGACCCAGTACTTC
cdr3_aa: CASSLGRKQETQYF
j_call: TRBJ2-5
clone_size: NA
d_call: NA
v_call: TRBV5-1

cdr3_nt: TGTGCCAGCAGCCGCTTAGGTAGGGGAGAACAGCCCCAGCATTTT
cdr3_aa: CASSRLGRGEQPQHF
j_call: TRBJ1-5
clone_size: NA
d_call: NA
v_call: TRBV6-5

cdr3_nt: TGTGCCAGCACCTCGCGCAGTAACTATGGCTACACCTTC
cdr3_aa: CASTSRSNYGYTF
j_call: TRBJ1-2
clone_size: NA
d_call: NA
v_call: TRBV12-3/TRBV12-4

cdr3_nt: TGCGCCAGCAGCTTGCAACCGGGACAGGGAGTCTCTGGGGCCAACGTCCTGACTTTC
cdr3_aa: CASSLQPGQGVSGANVLTF
j_call: TRBJ2-6
clone_size: NA
d_call: TRBD1
v_call: TRBV5-1

cdr3_nt: TGTGCCAGCAGCCGGAACGCCAGAAATGAAAAACTGTTTTTT
cdr3_aa: CASSRNARNEKLFF
j_call: TRBJ1-4
clone_size: NA
d_call: NA
v_call: TRBV5-8

cdr3_nt: TGTGCCAGTAGCTTGGGGGACAGCCGGAACATTCAGTACTTC
cdr3_aa: CASSLGDSRNIQYF
j_call: TRBJ2-4
clone_size: once
d_call: TRBD1
v_call: TRBV19